The 4 T cell receptor beta chains given below trace back to one sample, sequenced in a study of CD8+ T cells in alopecia areata. After isolation, RNA underwent reverse transcription to generate cDNA as the sequencing template. Sequencing was performed with immunoSEQ multiplex PCR; in TCRdb, only in-frame clones are kept and a portion is missing. The table lists fewer than 200,000 clones, roughly 60% of them singletons. Regarding treatment: oral pan-JAK inhibitor, 5-10 mg twice daily. The sequencing here drew on CD4+ T cells sorted from blood, taken at approximately week 60, from a patient treated with tofacitinib. The receptors were gathered from a human donor with alopecia areata.

The rearrangement joins TRBV5-6 to TRBJ2-3; no reliable D call. CDR1 is SGHDT and CDR2 is YYEEEE in the germline V gene. Between the trimmed V and J ends, which lost 0 bases and 3 bases, there was a span of 5 bases. The CDR3 is 13 amino acids. CDR3 bases: TGTGCCAGCAGCTTGGGGGGAACAGATACGCAGTATTTT. It translates to CASSLGGTDTQYF.

This clone was counted a few times. The chain has TRBV18 and TRBJ2-7; TRBD1 matches at 7 bases. Germline trimming cut 5 bases from V and 2 bases from J; bases unmatched to any gene: 6. The CDR3 spans 14 residues. The germline gives CDR1 KGHSH, CDR2 LQKENI. CDR3 nucleotide sequence: TGTGCCAGCTCAGAAGACAGGGTAACCTACGAGCAGTACTTC. This sequence encodes CASSEDRVTYEQYF.

Here the CDR3 DNA reads TGTGCCTGGCTTCAAAAGCGGGGGGGCCGTGATACGCAGTATTTT. This codes for CAWLQKRGGRDTQYF. This chain joins TRBV30 and TRBJ2-3; 10 nucleotides align to TRBD2. After removal of 5 bases from V and 6 bases from J, the junction contained 11 bases not matched to a gene. The CDR3 runs 15 residues. Germline CDR1 is GTSNPN and CDR2 is SVGIG (reference sequence).

The gene calls are TRBV7-9 and TRBJ1-6; 9 bases agree with TRBD1. With V trimmed by 7 bases and J by 6 bases, 10 bases remained unmatched. Germline V lookup: CDR1 SEHNR, CDR2 FQNEAQ (reference sequence). This CDR3 has 16 amino acids. CDR3 DNA sequence: TGTGCCAGCACCCCAGGCCGGGGACAGGGTAATTCACCCCTCCACTTT. This sequence encodes CASTPGRGQGNSPLHF.